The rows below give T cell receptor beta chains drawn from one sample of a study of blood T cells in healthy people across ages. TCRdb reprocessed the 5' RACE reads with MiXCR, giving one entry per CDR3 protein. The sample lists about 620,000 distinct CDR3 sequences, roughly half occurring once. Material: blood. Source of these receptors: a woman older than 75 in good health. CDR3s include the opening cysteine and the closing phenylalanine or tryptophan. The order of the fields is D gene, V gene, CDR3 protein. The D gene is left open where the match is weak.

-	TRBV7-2	CASSSPPGTNIMNTEAFF
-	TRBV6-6	CASSYGTARNSPLHF
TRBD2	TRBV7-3	CASSLLRGNIQYF
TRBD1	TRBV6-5	CASSNPGGAETLYF
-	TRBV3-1	CASSHGRLYYEQYF
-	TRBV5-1	CASSLSTDNLNTEAFF
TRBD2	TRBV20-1	CSAPTSAETQYF
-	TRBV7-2	CASSVRLLTEQFF
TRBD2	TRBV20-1	CSAPASGVRTDTQYF
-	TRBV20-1	CSASYRDYGYTF
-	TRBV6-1	CASSEGIAPYNEQFF
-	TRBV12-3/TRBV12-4	CASSLGSRGYGYTF
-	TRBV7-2	CASSLFSRTEQFF
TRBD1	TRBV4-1	CASSHQSRDSYGYTF
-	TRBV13	CASSLEGYGRGYNEQFF
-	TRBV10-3	CAISTGRRVSSYEQYF
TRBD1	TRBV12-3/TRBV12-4	CASSRSGQGTDTQYF
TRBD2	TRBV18	CASSPEHLAGGPNEQFF
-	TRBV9	CASSVDGGRTDTQYF
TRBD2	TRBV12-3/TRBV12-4	CASSLISGGDTQYF
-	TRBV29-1	CSVEGREPTGELFF
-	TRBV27	CASRGVNTEAFF
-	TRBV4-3	CASSQGHRSEKLFF
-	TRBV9	CASSSPGGLNTEAFF
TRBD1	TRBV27	CASSGQGLSEKLFF
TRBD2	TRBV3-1	CASSPGLAGVGFTDTQYF
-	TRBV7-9	CASSLGGSATGELFF
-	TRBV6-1	CASSEVPTGSATNEKLFF
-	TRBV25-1	CASSEDFWRQTNTGELFF
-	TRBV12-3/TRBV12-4	CASSLRGQSEGTQYF
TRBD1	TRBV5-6	CASSFYRGTQPQHF
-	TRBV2	CASGTGSYSPLHF
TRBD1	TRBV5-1	CASSLYPDRERSEQFF
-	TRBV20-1	CSAPLFLTSTDTQYF
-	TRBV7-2	CASSLAFFYEQYF
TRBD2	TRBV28	CATGLAGGRDTQYF
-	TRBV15	CATSRDRTSGELFF
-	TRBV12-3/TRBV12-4	CASSPTGSRRTLSEAFF
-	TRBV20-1	CSASGLQYQKFF
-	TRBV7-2	CASRKLQGYEQYF
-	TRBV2	CASSPDSNYGYTF
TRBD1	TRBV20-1	CSAPTGPRTEAFF
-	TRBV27	CASSPTGRVYYGYTF
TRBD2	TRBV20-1	CSARSGDYNEQYF
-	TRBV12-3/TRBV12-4	CASSLGGFGGYTF
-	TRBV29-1	CSGQGGTSYEQYF
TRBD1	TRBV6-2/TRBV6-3	CASSGDRIYGYTF
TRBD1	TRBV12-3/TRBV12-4	CASSLRDSYEQYF
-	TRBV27	CASSFLASTDTQYF
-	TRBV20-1	CSVTETQYF
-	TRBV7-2	CASSLTGNIYNEQFF
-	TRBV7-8	CASSLSGLYGYTF
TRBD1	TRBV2	CASSEETGKIGYEQYF
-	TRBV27	CASSFLGSNQPQHF
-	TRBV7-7	CASSPGVVSQETQYF
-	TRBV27	CASSLWGLGSQNTEAFF
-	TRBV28	CASSFQSRTHYGYTF